These T cell receptor beta chains were read from a single sample in a study of control samples from healthy donors and cancer patients. The protocol was immunoSEQ multiplex PCR, while the TCRdb copy is restricted to in-frame clones and leaves out a portion. The sample shows 15,000 to 17,000 clones, over 70% of them seen only once. Sequencing was done on a sample of PBMCs. Receptor source: a woman in her 70s with colorectal cancer. CDR3s include the opening cysteine and the closing phenylalanine or tryptophan. D genes are given only for firm matches. Clone size is given for some rows only: seen once, a few or many times, or a class if the clone is expanded.

>.|TRBJ1-5|12|TRBV12-3/TRBV12-4|.
CASSYEGQPQHF
TGTGCCAGCAGTTACGAGGGGCAGCCCCAGCATTTT
>once|TRBJ2-3|13|TRBV3-1/TRBV3-2|.
CASSPQTPRTQYF
TGTGCCAGCAGCCCTCAAACCCCCCGCACGCAGTATTTT
>.|TRBJ1-6|15|TRBV18|TRBD1
CASSEGQGLLSPLHF
TGTGCCAGCTCAGAGGGACAGGGGCTCCTTTCACCCCTCCACTTT
>few|TRBJ1-6|14|TRBV7-9|.
CASSLGNYNSPLHF
TGTGCCAGCAGCTTAGGAAACTATAATTCACCCCTCCACTTT
>.|TRBJ2-1|15|TRBV27|TRBD2
CASSSGTSGYNEQFF
TGTGCCAGCAGTTCCGGGACTAGCGGTTACAATGAGCAGTTCTTC
>.|TRBJ1-2|16|TRBV6-1|.
CASSGRSGNSNYGYTF
TGTGCCAGCAGTGGGCGCTCCGGGAATTCTAACTATGGCTACACCTTC
>.|TRBJ1-4|14|TRBV2|.
CASRSGRLNEKLFF
TGTGCCAGCAGGTCGGGACGGCTTAATGAAAAACTGTTTTTT
>once|TRBJ1-2|15|TRBV4-2|TRBD1
CASSQKRDRGHGYTF
TGTGCCAGCAGCCAGAAACGGGACAGGGGACATGGCTACACCTTC
>.|TRBJ1-2|14|TRBV27|TRBD1
CASSFRTGGDGYTF
TGTGCCAGCAGTTTTAGGACAGGGGGTGATGGCTACACCTTC
>.|TRBJ2-7|15|TRBV10-3|TRBD1
CAISGGTASRYEQYF
TGTGCCATCAGTGGGGGGACAGCCAGCCGCTACGAGCAGTACTTC
>few|TRBJ2-7|14|TRBV9|TRBD1
CASSVGTGVYEQYF
TGTGCCAGCAGCGTAGGGACAGGGGTCTACGAGCAGTACTTC
>.|TRBJ2-1|15|TRBV5-1|TRBD1
CASSLSGQGVDEQFF
TGCGCCAGCAGCTTATCGGGACAGGGGGTCGATGAGCAGTTCTTC
>few|TRBJ1-1|12|TRBV13|.
CATSRGDTEAFF
TGTGCCACCTCCAGGGGAGACACTGAAGCTTTCTTT
>.|TRBJ1-3|17|TRBV7-2|.
CASSLAGTGSSGNTIYF
TGTGCCAGCAGCTTAGCCGGAACAGGGAGCTCTGGAAACACCATATATTTT
>.|TRBJ2-3|14|TRBV11-3|.
CASSFHPGADTQYF
TGTGCCAGCAGCTTCCACCCTGGCGCAGATACGCAGTATTTT
>once|TRBJ2-7|14|TRBV7-8|.
CASSLAKSSYEQYF
TGTGCCAGCAGCTTAGCTAAGAGCTCCTACGAGCAGTACTTC
>.|TRBJ1-1|13|TRBV7-3|.
CASSPHKNTEAFF
TGTGCCAGCAGCCCTCACAAGAACACTGAAGCTTTCTTT
>.|TRBJ2-2|18|TRBV9|TRBD1
CASSVGTGVAPLTGELFF
TGTGCCAGCAGCGTAGGGACAGGGGTAGCCCCTCTCACCGGGGAGCTGTTTTTT
>.|TRBJ1-1|16|TRBV4-3|.
CASSQGSLSWNTEAFF
TGCGCCAGCAGCCAAGGGAGTCTTTCCTGGAACACTGAAGCTTTCTTT
>.|TRBJ2-5|14|TRBV5-1|TRBD1
CASSWTGGRETQYF
TGCGCCAGCAGCTGGACAGGGGGCCGGGAGACCCAGTACTTC
>.|TRBJ1-1|14|TRBV6-6|TRBD1
CASSPTGMNTEAFF
TGTGCCAGCAGCCCGACAGGGATGAACACTGAAGCTTTCTTT
>.|TRBJ1-2|13|TRBV4-3|.
CASSQEGGTGYTF
TGCGCCAGCAGCCAAGAAGGAGGAACGGGCTACACCTTC
>.|TRBJ2-5|15|TRBV9|TRBD1
CASSATGMLGETQYF
TGTGCCAGCAGCGCGACAGGGATGTTGGGAGAGACCCAGTACTTC
>.|TRBJ2-5|13|TRBV5-5|.
CASSFGLEETQYF
TGTGCCAGCAGCTTTGGCTTGGAAGAGACCCAGTACTTC
>.|TRBJ1-2|15|TRBV4-1|TRBD1
CASSQPGQAIDGYTF
TGCGCCAGCAGCCAACCCGGACAGGCCATTGATGGCTACACCTTC
>.|TRBJ2-7|12|TRBV30|.
CAWSSVGYEQYF
TGTGCCTGGAGTAGCGTTGGGTACGAGCAGTACTTC
>.|TRBJ2-7|13|TRBV5-4|.
CASSPGRSYEQYF
TGTGCCAGCAGCCCCGGACGGTCTTACGAGCAGTACTTC
>.|TRBJ1-5|16|TRBV6-5|TRBD1
CASSYSRQGASSAQHF
TGTGCCAGCAGTTACTCGAGGCAGGGGGCTTCATCTGCCCAGCATTTT
>.|TRBJ1-1|15|TRBV5-6|TRBD1
CASSIRDRENTEAFF
TGTGCCAGCAGCATCCGGGACAGGGAGAACACTGAAGCTTTCTTT
>.|TRBJ1-1|14|TRBV3-1/TRBV3-2|.
CASSQGTVNTEAFF
TGTGCCAGCAGCCAAGGGACAGTGAACACTGAAGCTTTCTTT
>.|TRBJ1-4|17|TRBV6-6|TRBD1
CASSPGQGRAVDEKLFF
TGTGCCAGCAGTCCGGGACAGGGAAGGGCTGTCGATGAAAAACTGTTTTTT
>.|TRBJ1-5|16|TRBV19|.
CASSIPNRSRGQPQHF
TGTGCCAGTAGTATCCCCAACAGGTCCCGGGGTCAGCCCCAGCATTTT
>.|TRBJ1-1|16|TRBV7-6|TRBD1
CASSLDNRGARTEAFF
TGTGCCAGCAGCTTAGATAACAGGGGCGCCCGCACTGAAGCTTTCTTT
>.|TRBJ2-2|14|TRBV30|TRBD1
CAWSTGASIGELFF
TGTGCCTGGAGTACAGGGGCCTCGATCGGGGAGCTGTTTTTT
>once|TRBJ2-2|12|TRBV5-6|.
CASEGSQGQLFF
TGTGCCAGCGAGGGATCCCAGGGGCAGCTGTTTTTT
>.|TRBJ2-1|13|TRBV19|TRBD1
CASSPPGDSEQFF
TGTGCCAGTAGCCCTCCTGGGGACAGTGAGCAGTTCTTC
>.|TRBJ1-2|14|TRBV11-1|TRBD1
CASSSTGEGYGYTF
TGTGCCAGCAGCTCGACAGGGGAAGGCTATGGCTACACCTTC
>.|TRBJ1-1|16|TRBV18|.
CASSPPTASRAAEAFF
TGTGCCAGCTCACCACCGACAGCCTCTAGAGCGGCTGAAGCTTTCTTT
>.|TRBJ2-1|16|TRBV5-4|.
CASSLQAGSQGREQFF
TGTGCCAGCAGCTTGCAGGCGGGGAGCCAGGGGAGAGAGCAGTTCTTC
>.|TRBJ1-1|13|TRBV19|.
CASSIRMNTEAFF
TGTGCCAGTAGTATAAGGATGAACACTGAAGCTTTCTTT
>once|TRBJ1-1|14|TRBV3-1/TRBV3-2|.
CASSQGVPGTEAFF
TGTGCCAGCAGCCAAGGAGTGCCGGGCACTGAAGCTTTCTTT
>once|TRBJ2-1|15|TRBV11-2|TRBD2
CASSLDGGRRNEQFF
TGTGCCAGCAGCTTAGACGGCGGGAGGAGAAATGAGCAGTTCTTC
>few|TRBJ1-2|13|TRBV6-1|.
CASSDGGGYGYTF
TGTGCCAGCAGTGACGGGGGTGGCTATGGCTACACCTTC
>.|TRBJ1-3|15|TRBV2|.
CASSAPGISGNTIYF
TGTGCCAGCAGTGCTCCAGGCATCTCTGGAAACACCATATATTTT
>.|TRBJ2-3|15|TRBV5-1|TRBD2
CASSLGTSGAETQYF
TGCGCCAGCAGCCTAGGGACTAGCGGAGCAGAGACGCAGTATTTT
>.|TRBJ2-1|15|TRBV3-1/TRBV3-2|TRBD2
CASSPPSGGAGEQFF
TGTGCCAGCAGCCCTCCTAGCGGGGGGGCGGGGGAGCAGTTCTTC
>.|TRBJ1-5|16|TRBV7-8|.
CASSLGIRGSNQPQHF
TGTGCCAGCAGCTTAGGAATCCGGGGAAGCAATCAGCCCCAGCATTTT